This TCR beta chain came from a study of blood T cell repertoires in COVID-19. Resolution of symptoms, clearance, or two negative PCRs was present in recovered Cohort 3 donors. The CDR3 sequence is 15 residues long. Germline V gene lookup returns CDR1 SGHTA and CDR2 FQGNSA. V was shortened by 5 bases and J by 5 bases, with 16 bases between the two germline ends. Authors' methods: Amplifying reference gene primers gave estimates of nucleated cell counts. Method: immunoSEQ multiplex PCR; TCRdb's copy keeps in-frame clones and lacks some. V, J and clone size are those of that table, while D and trimming were read from the DNA. The profile shows approximately 200,000 clones, about 85% of them singletons.

The receptor was derived from a man aged 25 to 40 who had recovered from COVID-19. The sample taken for sequencing was PBMCs or T cells enriched from blood (not recorded which). V and J are TRBV7-2 and TRBJ1-3; D gene uncertain. As DNA, the CDR3 is TGTGCCAGCAGCCCCCGGGAGGGCGCAAGAAACACCATATATTTT. Protein product: CASSPREGARNTIYF.